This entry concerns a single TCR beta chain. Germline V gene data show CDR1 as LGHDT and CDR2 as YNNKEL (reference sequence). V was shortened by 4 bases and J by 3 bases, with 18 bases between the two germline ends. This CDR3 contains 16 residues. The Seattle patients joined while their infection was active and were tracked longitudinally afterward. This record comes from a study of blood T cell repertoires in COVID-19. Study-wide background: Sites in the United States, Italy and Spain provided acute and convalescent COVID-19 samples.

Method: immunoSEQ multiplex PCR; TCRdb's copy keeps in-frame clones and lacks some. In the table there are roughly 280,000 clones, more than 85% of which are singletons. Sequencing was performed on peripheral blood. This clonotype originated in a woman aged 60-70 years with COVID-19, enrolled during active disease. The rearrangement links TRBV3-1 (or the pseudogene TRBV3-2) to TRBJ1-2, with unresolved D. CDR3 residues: CASSPLPQGGYYGYTF. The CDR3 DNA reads TGTGCCAGCAGCCCGCTCCCTCAAGGAGGCTACTATGGCTACACCTTC.